This T cell receptor (beta chain) was sequenced for a study of T cells after somatic rescue of genetic block. The CDR3 totals 15 residues. V was trimmed by 4 bases and J by 6 bases, leaving 16 bases between them. Germline lookup yields CDR1 LNHNV and CDR2 YYDKDF (reference sequence). The table came from immunoSEQ multiplex PCR; TCRdb's copy has only in-frame clones and leaves some out. The data hold 55,000 to 75,000 clones, with just under 95% observed a single time. V is TRBV15 and J is TRBJ1-5, with D possibly matching TRBD1 (5 bases). The specimen sequenced was peripheral blood mononuclear cells (PBMCs). The clonotype comes from a middle-aged man. In DNA, the CDR3 is TGTGCCACCAGCAACGCGGAAGAAAGGGGTCAGCCCCAGCATTTT. The encoded protein is CATSNAEERGQPQHF.